This T cell receptor beta chain originates from a study of OX40 agonist ivuxolimab in advanced cancers. Describing the broader study: Ivuxolimab was a fully human IgG2 agonistic monoclonal antibody targeting the costimulatory receptor OX40 (CD134). Partial responses were achieved by three dose-escalation patients, of whom one had hepatocellular carcinoma and two had cutaneous melanoma. The monotherapy dose-escalation portion (N ≈ 50 patients) of the phase I ivuxolimab trial is reported in the paper. The point of sequencing TCRbeta in the periphery was to test whether ivuxolimab changed TCR sequence diversity and drove clonal T-cell expansion. Of the approximately 50 dose-escalation patients, hepatocellular carcinoma was present in 19, melanoma in approximately 15, renal cell carcinoma in 9 and head and neck cancer in 9. Intravenous ivuxolimab was administered to patients every 2 weeks at six dose levels: 0.01, 0.1, 0.3, 1.5, 3 and 10 mg/kg. The dose-escalation cohort was about 83% male with a mean age of about 60 years, ranging from roughly 20 to 80. Patients were allowed to have had prior anti-PD-1, anti-PD-L1 or anti-CTLA-4 therapy, and roughly 40% of the dose-escalation patients had previously received checkpoint inhibitors. Results the study describes overall, beyond this receptor: At doses from 0.1 to 3.0 mg/kg, clonal expansion was seen in both CD4+ and CD8+ blood T cells between baseline and week 6. After ivuxolimab, more expanded clones were found on average in CD8+ T cells than in CD4+ T cells. Low levels of normalized T-cell clonal expansion were also seen in some nonresponding patients. The antigen specificity of the clonally expanded peripheral T cells was not determined. Partial responders in the 0.1-3.0 mg/kg groups had among the lowest normalized peripheral clonal expansion, especially among CD8+ T cells.

Patients with a history of autoimmune disease or receiving systemic immunosuppression were excluded from the trial. Peripheral blood for TCR sequencing was collected from all dose cohorts at baseline, on cycle 4 day 1, and on cycle 7 day 1. The samples were taken from a phase I, first-in-human, multicenter, open-label dose-escalation trial of ivuxolimab. Adults with locally advanced or metastatic melanoma, renal cell, hepatocellular, or head and neck squamous cell carcinoma were enrolled in the trial. Before TCR sequencing, CD4+ T cells and CD8+ T cells were sorted from peripheral blood as separate populations. As for this clone: What antigen it recognizes has not been identified. Base qualities are not recorded, but no much larger clone differs from it by a single base.

Genomic DNA was extracted from sorted cells for sequencing of the TCRbeta CDR3 region. The immunoSEQ Assay was used to sequence the TCRbeta CDR3 regions. This is the immuneACCESS table as TCRdb keeps it, with only in-frame sequences that have V and J called. A part of the clones is gone; compared with another copy, unresolved V genes explain less than half, and the rest is unexplained. For this sample there are fewer than 90,000 clones; 70% to 90% appear just once. The ten largest make up about 2.2% of the sample. Ends trimmed: V by 6 bases, J by 7 bases; bases unmatched to a gene: 13. Taken from the germline V gene (reference sequence), the CDR1 and CDR2 loops are SGHNT and YYREEE. Inclusive of the bounding cysteine and phenylalanine, the CDR3 is 16 residues long. The read is trimmed to its CDR3 DNA, 48 bases read in frame from base 1.

Sequenced material: CD4+ or CD8+ T cells sorted from blood, taken in a trial of the OX40 agonist ivuxolimab. The sequence came from an adult with an advanced solid tumor such as melanoma, head and neck, liver or kidney cancer. The V and J genes are TRBV5-4 and TRBJ2-1, with TRBD1 matching 10 junction bases. The CDR3 has the sequence CASTPGGQGLRNEQFF. The nucleotide sequence reads as follows: TGTGCCAGCACCCCGGGGGGACAGGGGTTGAGGAATGAGCAGTTCTTC.